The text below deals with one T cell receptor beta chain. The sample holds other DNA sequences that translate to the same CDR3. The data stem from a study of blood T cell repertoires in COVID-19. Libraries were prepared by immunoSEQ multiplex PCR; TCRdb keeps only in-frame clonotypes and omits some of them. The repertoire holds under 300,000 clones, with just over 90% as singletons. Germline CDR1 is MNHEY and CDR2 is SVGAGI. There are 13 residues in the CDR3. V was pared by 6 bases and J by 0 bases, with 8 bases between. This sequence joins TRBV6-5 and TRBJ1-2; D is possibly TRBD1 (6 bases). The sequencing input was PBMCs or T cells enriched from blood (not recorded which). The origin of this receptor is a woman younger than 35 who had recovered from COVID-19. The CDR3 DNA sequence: TGTGCCAGCAGAACAGGGACTAACTATGGCTACACCTTC. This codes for CASRTGTNYGYTF.